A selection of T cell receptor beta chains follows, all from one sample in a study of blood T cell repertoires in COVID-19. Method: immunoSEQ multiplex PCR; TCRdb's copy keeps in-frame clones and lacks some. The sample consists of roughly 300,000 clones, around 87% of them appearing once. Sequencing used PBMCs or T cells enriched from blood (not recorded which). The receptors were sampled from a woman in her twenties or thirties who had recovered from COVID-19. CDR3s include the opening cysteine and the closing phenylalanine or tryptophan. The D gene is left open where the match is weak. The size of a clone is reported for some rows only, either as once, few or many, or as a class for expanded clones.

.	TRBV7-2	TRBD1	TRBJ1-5	CASSRTGDQPQHF	TGTGCCAGCAGTAGGACAGGGGATCAGCCCCAGCATTTT
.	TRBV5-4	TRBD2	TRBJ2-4	CASSLAGGAKNIQYF	TGTGCCAGCAGCCTAGCGGGGGGAGCCAAAAACATTCAGTACTTC
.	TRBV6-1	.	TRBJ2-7	CASSEGGETALDDEQYF	TGTGCCAGCAGTGAGGGCGGGGAGACGGCCTTGGACGACGAGCAGTACTTC
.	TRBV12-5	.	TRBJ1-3	CASGLVLDRNSGNTIYF	TGTGCTAGTGGTTTGGTACTAGACAGGAACTCTGGAAACACCATATATTTT
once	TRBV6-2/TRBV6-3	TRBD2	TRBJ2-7	CASSPRVGRGVPSYEQYF	TGTGCCAGCAGCCCCCGGGTGGGTCGGGGGGTTCCCTCCTACGAGCAGTACTTC
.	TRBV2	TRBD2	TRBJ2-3	CASSVLAGFTDTQYF	TGTGCCAGCAGCGTGCTAGCGGGCTTCACAGATACGCAGTATTTT
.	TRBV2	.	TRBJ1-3	CASSGARNTIYF	TGTGCCAGCAGTGGGGCAAGGAACACCATATATTTT
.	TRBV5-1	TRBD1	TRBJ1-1	CASSPRDRGNTEAFF	TGCGCCAGCAGCCCCAGGGACAGGGGGAACACTGAAGCTTTCTTT
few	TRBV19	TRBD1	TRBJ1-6	CASSGGTGAENSPLHF	TGTGCCAGTAGTGGAGGGACAGGGGCGGAAAATTCACCCCTCCACTTT
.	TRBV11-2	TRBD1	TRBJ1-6	CASSPIQGAGNSPLHF	TGTGCCAGCAGTCCCATTCAGGGGGCGGGAAATTCACCCCTCCACTTT
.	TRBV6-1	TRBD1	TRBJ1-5	CASSEAGWGTGIPNGNQPQHF	TGTGCCAGCAGTGAAGCGGGGTGGGGGACAGGGATCCCCAACGGTAATCAGCCCCAGCATTTT
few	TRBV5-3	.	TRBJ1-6	CARSLVAGARSPLHF	TGTGCCAGAAGCTTGGTCGCGGGGGCTCGATCACCCCTCCACTTT